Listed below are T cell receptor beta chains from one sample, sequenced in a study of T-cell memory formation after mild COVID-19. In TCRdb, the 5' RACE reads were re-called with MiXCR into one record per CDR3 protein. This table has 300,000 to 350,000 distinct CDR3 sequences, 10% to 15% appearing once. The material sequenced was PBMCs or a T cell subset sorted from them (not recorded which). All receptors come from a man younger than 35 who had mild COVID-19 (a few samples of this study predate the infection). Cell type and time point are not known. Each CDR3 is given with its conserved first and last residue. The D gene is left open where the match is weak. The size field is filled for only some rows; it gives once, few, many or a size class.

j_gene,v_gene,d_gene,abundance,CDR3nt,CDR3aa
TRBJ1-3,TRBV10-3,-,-,TGTGCCACCTCCGGGACCGAGTCTGGAAACACCATATATTTT,CATSGTESGNTIYF
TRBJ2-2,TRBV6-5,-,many,TGTGCCAGCAGTCTAAGTCAAGGCACCGGGGAGCTGTTTTTT,CASSLSQGTGELFF
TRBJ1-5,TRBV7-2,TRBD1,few,TGTGCCAGCAGTCGGGCAGGGGGAGGCAAGCCCCAGCATTTT,CASSRAGGGKPQHF
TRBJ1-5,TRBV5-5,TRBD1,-,TGTGCCAGCAGCTTGCGGCAGGGGGTTCAGCCCCAGCATTTT,CASSLRQGVQPQHF
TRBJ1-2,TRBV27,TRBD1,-,TGTGCCAGCAGTTTACAATACAGGGGCGGGGTATATGGCTACACCTTC,CASSLQYRGGVYGYTF
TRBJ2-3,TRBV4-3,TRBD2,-,TGCGCCAGCAGCCTCGGCGGGACTAAGTACACAGATACGCAGTATTTT,CASSLGGTKYTDTQYF
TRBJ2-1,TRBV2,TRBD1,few,TGTGCCAGCAGAGAGGACAGGGACCAGTTCTTC,CASREDRDQFF
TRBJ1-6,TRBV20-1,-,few,TGCAGTGCTTCTCAGAGACCGAGCTCCTATAATTCACCCCTCCACTTT,CSASQRPSSYNSPLHF
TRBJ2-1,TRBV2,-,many,TGTGCCAGCAGGTCCTTTGTCAGGGCAGGGAACAATGAGCAGTTCTTC,CASRSFVRAGNNEQFF
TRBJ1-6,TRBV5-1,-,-,TGCGCCAGCAGGCAGGGTAGCTATAATTCACCCCTCCACTTT,CASRQGSYNSPLHF
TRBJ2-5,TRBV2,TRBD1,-,TGTGCCAGCAGTTCTGCCAGGGGGCGCGGATCCTGGGAGACCCAGTACTTC,CASSSARGRGSWETQYF
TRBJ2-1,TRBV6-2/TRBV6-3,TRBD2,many,TGTGCCAGCCGTCCGGCTAGCGGGGGGCGGATGGAGTTCTTC,CASRPASGGRMEFF
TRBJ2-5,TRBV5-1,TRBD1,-,TGCGCCAGCAGCGGGCCCGGGACAGGGGGCGAGACCCAGTACTTC,CASSGPGTGGETQYF
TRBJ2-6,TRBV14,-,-,TGTGCCAGCAGCCGAAGGACAGCCTCTCTGTCTGGGGCCAACGTCCTGACTTTC,CASSRRTASLSGANVLTF
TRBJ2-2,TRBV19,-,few,TGTGCCAGTAGTATCGGAGCAGGGTGGAACACCGGGGAGCTGTTTTTT,CASSIGAGWNTGELFF
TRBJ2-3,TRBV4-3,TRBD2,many,TGCGCCAGCAGCCAAGATCCTAGCGGGGGGCTCACAGATACGCAGTATTTT,CASSQDPSGGLTDTQYF
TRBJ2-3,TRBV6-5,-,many,TGTGCCAGCAGTTACTCTTGGCCGAACACAGATACGCAGTATTTT,CASSYSWPNTDTQYF
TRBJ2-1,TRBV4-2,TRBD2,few,TGTGCCAGCAGCCCCCGGGCGGGGGGTTCCTACAATGAGCAGTTCTTC,CASSPRAGGSYNEQFF
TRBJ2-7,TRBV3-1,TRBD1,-,TGTGCCAGCAGCACCCCCGGGACAGGGGACTACGAGCAGTACTTC,CASSTPGTGDYEQYF
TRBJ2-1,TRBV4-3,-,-,TGCGCCAGCAGCCAAGATTTTTATAAGTCTCTGACCCCCTCCTACAATGAGCAGTTCTTC,CASSQDFYKSLTPSYNEQFF
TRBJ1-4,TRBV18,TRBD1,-,TGTGCCAGCTCACCAACCACAGGGGGCAACGAAAAACTGTTTTTT,CASSPTTGGNEKLFF
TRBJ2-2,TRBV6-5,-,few,TGTGCCAGCAGTTATGGGGGCAGGACCGGGGAGCTGTTTTTT,CASSYGGRTGELFF
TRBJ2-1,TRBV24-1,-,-,TGTGCCACCAGTGGCTCGGAGGAGGGGGCGAACATTGGCAATGAGCAGTTCTTC,CATSGSEEGANIGNEQFF
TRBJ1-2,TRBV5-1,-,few,TGCGCCAGCAGCTCGGGATCGCCCCGAGGTCCCCACTATGGCTACACCTTC,CASSSGSPRGPHYGYTF
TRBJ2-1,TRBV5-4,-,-,TGTGCCAGCAGTGGTGGGGGGGCCGGTGAGCAGTTCTTC,CASSGGGAGEQFF
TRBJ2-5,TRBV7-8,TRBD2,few,TGTGCCAGCAGCATACTAGCGGGGGGCCGCCGGGAGGAGACCCAGTACTTC,CASSILAGGRREETQYF
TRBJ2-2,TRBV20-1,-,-,TGCAGTGCTGAACCTCAGGGGGGGCCTACCACCGGGGAGCTGTTTTTT,CSAEPQGGPTTGELFF
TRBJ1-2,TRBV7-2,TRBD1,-,TGTGCCAGCAGGAGGGACAGGGGAGATGGCTACACCTTC,CASRRDRGDGYTF
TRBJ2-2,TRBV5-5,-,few,TGTGCCAGCAGCCGGCTCGGGGTTCACGGGGAGCTGTTTTTT,CASSRLGVHGELFF
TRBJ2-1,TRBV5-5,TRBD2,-,TGTGCCAGCAGCTTCGCCGGGGGGACTTACTCCTACAATGAGCAGTTCTTC,CASSFAGGTYSYNEQFF
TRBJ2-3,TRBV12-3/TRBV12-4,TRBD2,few,TGTGCCAGCAGGGGCCCCGGGACTAGCGGGGGGGCCGTCGGCACAGATACGCAGTATTTT,CASRGPGTSGGAVGTDTQYF